The 30 T cell receptor beta chains below come from one sample, sequenced in a study of T cell changes during pregnancy in multiple sclerosis. Clones were read by immunoSEQ multiplex PCR, and TCRdb kept only the in-frame ones, dropping some. The sample lists fewer than 55,000 clones, around 91% occurring once. Sequencing was performed on peripheral blood, taken after pregnancy. The receptors derive from a female donor in good health, enrolled as a control in a pregnancy study.

The chain links TRBV7-3 to TRBJ1-1, with D maybe TRBD1 (5 bases). Germline assignment: CDR1 SGHTA and CDR2 FQGTGA. Trimming shortened V by 5 bases and J by 0 bases, and 13 bases separated the two germline ends. This CDR3 is built from 15 residues. The CDR3 protein is CASSPGGVMNTEAFF. The CDR3 DNA reads as TGTGCCAGCAGCCCCGGGGGAGTCATGAACACTGAAGCTTTCTTT.

This chain connects TRBV6-4 to TRBJ2-1; 10 nucleotides line up with TRBD2. Trimming cost V 5 bases and J 8 bases; bases outside gene matches: 6. The CDR3 runs to 14 residues. Germline assignment: CDR1 MRHNA and CDR2 SNTAGT. CDR3 DNA sequence: TGTGCCAGCAGTACTAGCGGGACGACGGATGAGCAGTTCTTC. It translates to CASSTSGTTDEQFF.

This rearrangement joins TRBV5-1 to TRBJ2-7, with 9 bases identical to TRBD1. The trim removed 4 bases at V and 5 bases at J, leaving 10 bases unmatched. This CDR3 has 15 amino acids. CDR1 and CDR2 (germline): SGHRS, YFSETQ. DNA of the CDR3: TGCGCCAGCAGCCCGTCCGGGACAGGGAATCACGAGCAGTACTTC. Encoded protein: CASSPSGTGNHEQYF.

The rearrangement uses TRBV27 and TRBJ1-5; D ambiguous. CDR3 size: 15 residues. The germline gives CDR1 MNHEY, CDR2 SMNVEV (reference sequence). Trimming removed 4 bases from V and 5 bases from J, with 15 bases in between. CDR3 nucleotide sequence: TGTGCCAGCAGTTCCTATGACACAAACGATCAGCCCCAGCATTTT. Translating gives CASSSYDTNDQPQHF.

V is TRBV7-2 and J is TRBJ2-7; 8 bases align to TRBD1. This CDR3 has 14 residues. J was trimmed by 3 bases and V by 4 bases; bases with no gene match: 5. Looked up from germline, CDR1 is SGHTA and CDR2 is FQGNSA. The CDR3 region has the DNA TGTGCCAGCAGCTCGGACAGGGCCATCTACGAGCAGTACTTC. This sequence encodes CASSSDRAIYEQYF.

This clone appeared once. The rearrangement uses TRBV6-1 and TRBJ1-1; D is perhaps TRBD1 (5 bases). Germline V lookup: CDR1 MNHNS, CDR2 SASEGT. The CDR3 is 15 residues long. The V end lost 0 bases, the J end lost 8 bases, and 16 bases lay between the germline ends. In DNA form, the CDR3 reads TGTGCCAGCAGTGAAGCCGGGGGGGGGTCAACCGAAGCTTTCTTT. This translates into CASSEAGGGSTEAFF.

V usage is TRBV5-1 and J usage is TRBJ2-5; D perhaps matches TRBD2 (6 bases). Germline assignment: CDR1 SGHRS and CDR2 YFSETQ. The V gene lost 3 bases and the J gene lost 5 bases, with 11 bases spanning the gap. This CDR3 spans 13 amino acids. CDR3 residues: CASSWRGGETQYF. As DNA, the CDR3 is TGCGCCAGCAGCTGGAGGGGCGGGGAGACCCAGTACTTC.

The V call is TRBV4-2, the J call TRBJ2-5, with 13 bases identical to TRBD2. CDR3 length: 22 amino acids. The J segment lost 5 bases and the V segment lost 1 base, leaving 22 bases of the junction unmatched. Germline V gene lookup returns CDR1 LGHNA and CDR2 YNFKEQ. CDR3 DNA: TGTGCCAGCAGCCAAGCCCCCCTAGTAGGCGGGACTAGCGGGGAGGCGGGGGAGACCCAGTACTTC. Translating it yields CASSQAPLVGGTSGEAGETQYF.

The chain carries TRBV4-1 and TRBJ1-5; D gene unclear. From germline, CDR1 is MGHRA and CDR2 YSYEKL. Trimming removed 1 base at V and 6 bases at J, with 7 bases between. This CDR3 spans 13 amino acids. The CDR3 DNA sequence: TGCGCCAGCAGCCAAGGCGCAGGTCAGCCCCAGCATTTT. Amino acids: CASSQGAGQPQHF.

The J gene is TRBJ2-7, the V gene TRBV25-1, with D maybe TRBD1 (6 bases). The CDR3 spans 15 residues. Trimming removed 5 bases from V and 3 bases from J, with 17 bases in between. Per germline, CDR1 MGHDK and CDR2 SYGVNS. CDR3 nucleotide sequence: TGTGCCAGCAGTTCCTCTACAGGGAACTACTACGAGCAGTACTTC. Protein: CASSSSTGNYYEQYF.

The chain carries TRBV4-3 and TRBJ1-1; D is possibly TRBD1 (5 bases). There are 17 residues in the CDR3. The V gene lost 0 bases and the J gene lost 4 bases, with 18 bases spanning the gap. Germline loops: CDR1 LGHNA, CDR2 YSLEER. The chain's CDR3 is CASSQDSAGPRGTEAFF. CDR3 nucleotides: TGCGCCAGCAGCCAAGATTCGGCGGGACCGAGGGGCACTGAAGCTTTCTTT.

The gene calls are TRBV6-1 and TRBJ2-5; TRBD2 matches 10 bases. Trimming at V came to 3 bases and at J to 5 bases, leaving 6 bases not matched to a gene. The CDR3 length is 15 residues. Germline V CDR1 and CDR2: MNHNS, SASEGT. This chain's CDR3 is CASSDLAGERETQYF. In DNA, the CDR3 is TGTGCCAGCAGTGATCTAGCGGGAGAACGGGAGACCCAGTACTTC.

V is TRBV4-3 and J is TRBJ2-1, with D maybe TRBD2 (5 bases). The CDR3 extends over 15 amino acids. V shed 6 bases and J shed 5 bases, with 17 bases lying between them. Germline CDR1 LGHNA, CDR2 YSLEER. DNA of the CDR3: TGCGCCAGCAGAGATCTAGCCGCGCCCGACAATGAGCAGTTCTTC. It codes for CASRDLAAPDNEQFF.

The V and J genes are TRBV9 and TRBJ2-7, with a possible D match to TRBD2 (6 bases). There are 14 residues in the CDR3. Trimming stripped 3 bases from V and 6 bases from J, with 16 bases between. Germline lookup yields CDR1 SGDLS and CDR2 YYNGEE. This CDR3 reads CASSDTGRGTEQYF. In DNA, the CDR3 is TGTGCCAGCAGCGATACAGGCCGGGGGACCGAGCAGTACTTC.

The chain carries TRBV19 and TRBJ1-2, with D perhaps matching TRBD1 (6 bases). The germline V gene has CDR1 LNHDA and CDR2 SQIVND (reference sequence). CDR3 size: 16 residues. V was shortened by 6 bases and J by 1 base, with 18 bases between the two germline ends. For the CDR3, the DNA is TGTGCCAGTAGCCAAAACAAAGGACAGCTTAACTATGGCTACACCTTC. Translation gives CASSQNKGQLNYGYTF.

The gene calls are TRBV6-5 and TRBJ1-2; D might be TRBD1 (5 bases). Germline lookup yields CDR1 MNHEY and CDR2 SVGAGI. This CDR3 is built from 13 residues. The V gene lost 2 bases and the J gene lost 8 bases, with 12 bases spanning the gap. The CDR3 here is CASSYRQGGGYTF. CDR3 nucleotide sequence: TGTGCCAGCAGTTACCGGCAGGGAGGGGGCTACACCTTC.

This chain joins TRBV10-3 and TRBJ2-2; 12 bases are shared with TRBD2. The CDR3 is 16 amino acids. Germline CDR1 and CDR2: ENHRY and SYGVKD. With V trimmed by 4 bases and J by 4 bases, 4 bases remained unmatched. CDR3 DNA: TGTGCCATCAGTGGACTAGCGGGGGAGGTCACCGGGGAGCTGTTTTTT. Its translation is CAISGLAGEVTGELFF.

This clone was found a few times. The gene calls are TRBV15 and TRBJ1-4; D unresolved. V dropped 6 bases and J dropped 0 bases, with 17 bases sitting between them. The germline gives CDR1 LNHNV, CDR2 YYDKDF (reference sequence). This CDR3 is built from 17 residues. Here the CDR3 reads CATRQTALFTTNEKLFF. In nucleotides, the CDR3 is TGTGCCACCAGACAGACCGCTCTTTTTACAACTAATGAAAAACTGTTTTTT.

V gene TRBV6-1 combines with J gene TRBJ2-1; 12 bases align to TRBD2. V trimming: 7 bases; J trimming: 4 bases; junction bases outside the gene matches: 5. The CDR3 runs to 15 residues. From germline, CDR1 is MNHNS and CDR2 SASEGT. The CDR3 DNA is TGTGCCAGCACGACTAGCGGGGGAGATTACAATGAGCAGTTCTTC. The encoded protein is CASTTSGGDYNEQFF.

The chain employs TRBV4-3 and TRBJ2-1; 10 positions agree with TRBD1. This CDR3 is 14 amino acids long. Trimming at V came to 7 bases and at J to 5 bases, leaving 5 bases not matched to a gene. Germline V CDR1 and CDR2: LGHNA, YSLEER. The CDR3 DNA reads as TGCGCCAGCACAATAGGGACAGGGGACAATGAGCAGTTCTTC. It codes for CASTIGTGDNEQFF.

The rearrangement links TRBV15 to TRBJ2-5, with D perhaps matching TRBD1 (6 bases). V lost 1 base and J 0 bases, leaving 12 bases between the germline ends. CDR3 length equals 16 residues. Germline V gives CDR1 LNHNV, CDR2 YYDKDF (reference sequence). CDR3: CATSRALGANQETQYF. The DNA of the CDR3 is TGTGCCACCAGCAGAGCCCTGGGGGCGAACCAAGAGACCCAGTACTTC.

This chain links TRBV4-2 with TRBJ1-1, with unresolved D. This CDR3 has 15 residues. The V gene lost 0 bases and the J gene lost 2 bases, with 10 bases spanning the gap. Germline CDR1 is LGHNA and CDR2 is YNFKEQ. The CDR3 bases are TGTGCCAGCAGCCAAGATGCGCGGCCCAACACTGAAGCTTTCTTT. Its protein product is CASSQDARPNTEAFF.

The chain has TRBV4-1 and TRBJ2-1, with D perhaps TRBD2 (7 bases). Trimming shortened V by 6 bases and J by 1 base, and 16 bases separated the two germline ends. Germline CDR1 reads MGHRA; CDR2 reads YSYEKL. The CDR3 is 16 amino acids. The CDR3 region has the DNA TGCGCCAGCAGACGTGGGGAGGGGGAATCCTACAATGAGCAGTTCTTC. It codes for CASRRGEGESYNEQFF.

The chain employs TRBV4-1 and TRBJ1-1, with a tentative D call TRBD1 (6 bases). V was clipped by 1 base and J by 5 bases, with 14 bases between them. The CDR3 spans 15 residues. Germline CDR1 reads MGHRA; CDR2 reads YSYEKL. CDR3 protein: CASSQGQGKLTEAFF. In DNA, the CDR3 is TGCGCCAGCAGCCAAGGGCAGGGGAAACTAACTGAAGCTTTCTTT.

V gene TRBV6-5 combines with J gene TRBJ2-7; no reliable D call. V gave up 6 bases and J gave up 1 base, with 10 bases separating them. The CDR3 runs 13 residues. In germline, CDR1 is MNHEY, CDR2 SVGAGI. The CDR3 spells CASSVTVSYEQYF. The CDR3 coding sequence is TGTGCCAGCAGCGTCACAGTGTCCTACGAGCAGTACTTC.

The rearrangement uses TRBV18 and TRBJ1-4, with D perhaps matching TRBD1 (6 bases). Germline loops: CDR1 KGHSH, CDR2 LQKENI. The CDR3 length is 15 residues. V lost 6 bases and J lost 8, with 19 bases in between. The CDR3: CASSPLGAGVEKLFF. In DNA form, the CDR3 reads TGTGCCAGCTCCCCTCTGGGGGCGGGAGTCGAAAAACTGTTTTTT. The full variable domain, in which reference TRBV18 and TRBJ1-4 provide the parts outside the CDR3, is NAGVMQNPRHLVRRRGQEARLRCSPMKGHSHVYWYRQLPEEGLKFMVYLQKENIIDESGMPKERFSAEFPKEGPSILRIQQVVRGDSAAYFCASSPLGAGVEKLFFGSGTQLSVL.

This clone was observed once. The chain employs TRBV6-1 and TRBJ1-2; possible D gene TRBD1, 5 bases. V was pared by 2 bases and J by 9 bases, with 16 bases between. The CDR3 length is 14 residues. The V gene's germline CDR1 is MNHNS and CDR2 SASEGT. CDR3 bases: TGTGCCAGCAGTGAATTAACGGGGGGGGGAAGCTACACCTTC. It yields the protein CASSELTGGGSYTF.

This chain uses TRBV30 with TRBJ2-7, with a tentative D call TRBD2 (5 bases). The CDR3 sequence is 13 residues long. Trimming cost V 2 bases and J 6 bases, with 14 bases left between them. Germline V gene data show CDR1 as GTSNPN and CDR2 as SVGIG (reference sequence). The CDR3 region has the DNA TGTGCCTGGAGTTGGACGAACCGGGGCGAGCAGTACTTC. Translated, it gives CAWSWTNRGEQYF.

V usage is TRBV6-1 and J usage is TRBJ2-5, with TRBD2 identical over 10 bases. Germline V gene lookup returns CDR1 MNHNS and CDR2 SASEGT. The CDR3 consists of 14 residues. J was trimmed by 7 bases and V by 2 bases; bases with no gene match: 4. CDR3 nucleotides: TGTGCCAGCAGTGAACTAGCGGGGGATGGGACCCAGTACTTC. Translated: CASSELAGDGTQYF.

The chain combines TRBV7-9 with TRBJ1-6; perhaps TRBD1 as D (5 bases). CDR1 is SEHNR, CDR2 FQNEAQ, per germline (reference sequence). The CDR3 length is 14 residues. The V end was cut by 1 base, the J end by 5 bases, with 6 bases between. The CDR3 coding sequence is TGTGCCAGCAGCTTAGTAGGGGATAATTCACCCCTCCACTTT. Translating it yields CASSLVGDNSPLHF. Full variable domain (rest looked up from reference TRBV7-9 and TRBJ1-6): DTGVSQNPRHKITKRGQNVTFRCDPISEHNRLYWYRQTLGQGPEFLTYFQNEAQLEKSRLLSDRFSAERPKGSFSTLEIQRTEQGDSAMYLCASSLVGDNSPLHFGNGTRLTVT.